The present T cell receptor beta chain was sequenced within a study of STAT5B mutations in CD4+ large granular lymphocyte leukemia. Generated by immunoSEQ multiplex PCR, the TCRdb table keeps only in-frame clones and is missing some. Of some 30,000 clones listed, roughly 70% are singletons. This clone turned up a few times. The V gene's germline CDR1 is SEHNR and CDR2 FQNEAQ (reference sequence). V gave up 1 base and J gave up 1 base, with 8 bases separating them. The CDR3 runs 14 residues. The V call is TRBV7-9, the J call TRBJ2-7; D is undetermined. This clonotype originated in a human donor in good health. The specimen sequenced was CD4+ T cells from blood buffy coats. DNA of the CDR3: TGTGCCAGCAGCTTAGGGGCGGTTTCCTACGAGCAGTACTTC. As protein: CASSLGAVSYEQYF. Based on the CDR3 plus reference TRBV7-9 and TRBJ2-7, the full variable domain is DTGVSQNPRHKITKRGQNVTFRCDPISEHNRLYWYRQTLGQGPEFLTYFQNEAQLEKSRLLSDRFSAERPKGSFSTLEIQRTEQGDSAMYLCASSLGAVSYEQYFGPGTRLTVT.